This entry concerns a single T cell receptor beta chain. The data were taken from a study of blood T cell repertoires in COVID-19. Across the whole study: Spain, Italy and the United States supplied samples that represented acute and convalescent COVID-19. T cells, B-cell-depleted T cells, or PBMCs supplied cDNA or gDNA.

Trimming cost V 4 bases and J 2 bases; bases outside gene matches: 5. The CDR3 length is 14 residues. Germline V gene sequence: CDR1 SGHTS, CDR2 YDEGEE. Per the original data handling: Amplification of reference gene primers was used by the study to estimate nucleated cell counts. Clones were sequenced by immunoSEQ multiplex PCR, and TCRdb holds only the in-frame ones, with some missing. V and J calls and clone size are as listed in that table; D and trimming were resolved from the DNA. The sample contains around 130,000 clones, about four fifths of which appear only once. The specimen was peripheral blood. The chain employs TRBV5-8 and TRBJ2-7, with TRBD1 identical over 8 bases. The source of this sequence is a woman older than 75 with acute or convalescent COVID-19. The CDR3 spells CASSRGQVTYEQYF. The CDR3, as DNA: TGTGCCAGCAGCCGGGGACAGGTGACCTACGAGCAGTACTTC.